These 21 T cell receptor beta chains originate from one sample sequenced in a study of shared clonotypes between healthy human individuals. Sequencing used immunoSEQ multiplex PCR; TCRdb keeps in-frame clones, though not all of them. In the table there are approximately 620,000 clones, around 97% of which are singletons. The sample comprised naive CD4+ T cells sorted from blood. The subset: CD45RA+ positively selected. The receptors here all came from a woman in her 30s in good health.

Remarks on this clone: This specimen includes other DNA sequences encoding the same CDR3. The chain uses TRBV6-6 and TRBJ1-5; D gene uncertain. The germline V gene encodes CDR1 MNHNY and CDR2 SVGAGI (reference sequence). Trimming left V 2 bases short and J 0 bases short, with 2 bases between. The CDR3 spans 13 residues. The CDR3 nucleotides read TGTGCCAGCAGTTACGGTAGCAATCAGCCCCAGCATTTT. This encodes CASSYGSNQPQHF.

The chain uses TRBV5-5 and TRBJ1-4; D is ambiguous. This CDR3 has 15 residues. The germline V and J ends were trimmed by 0 bases and 8 bases, with 14 bases remaining between them. CDR1 is SGHKS, CDR2 YYEKEE, per germline (reference sequence). The CDR3 DNA sequence: TGTGCCAGCAGCTTGGACGGCAGGAGAGAGGAAAAACTGTTTTTT. This translates into CASSLDGRREEKLFF. Together with reference TRBV5-5 and TRBJ1-4, the CDR3 gives the full variable domain: DAGVTQSPTHLIKTRGQQVTLRCSPISGHKSVSWYQQVLGQGPQFIFQYYEKEERGRGNFPDRFSARQFPNYSSELNVNALLLGDSALYLCASSLDGRREEKLFFGSGTQLSVL.

The V and J genes are TRBV7-2 and TRBJ2-1, with D perhaps TRBD2 (6 bases). The V gene's germline CDR1 is SGHTA and CDR2 FQGNSA. V lost 3 bases, J lost 5 bases, and 17 bases lay in between. The CDR3 loop spans 16 amino acids. The CDR3 coding sequence is TGTGCCAGCAGCTTGGAGGGCTCCAACACACACAATGAGCAGTTCTTC. This sequence encodes CASSLEGSNTHNEQFF.

The gene calls are TRBV10-1 and TRBJ2-1, with TRBD1 identical over 8 bases. The CDR3 is 13 amino acids. The V segment lost 2 bases and the J segment 8 bases; nucleotides outside the gene matches: 2. The V gene's germline CDR1 is WNHNN and CDR2 SYGVQD (reference sequence). The DNA of the CDR3 is TGCGCCAGCAGTGAGAACAGGGGGTATGAGCAGTTCTTC. Amino acids: CASSENRGYEQFF.

The chain recombines TRBV5-1 with TRBJ2-7; D remains ambiguous. The V end was cut by 2 bases, the J end by 0 bases, with 9 bases between. Germline V gives CDR1 SGHRS, CDR2 YFSETQ. The CDR3 loop spans 14 amino acids. CDR3 bases: TGCGCCAGCAGCTTTGGAAGGAGCTCCTACGAGCAGTACTTC. It translates to CASSFGRSSYEQYF.

This chain links TRBV2 with TRBJ1-3; no clear D. The ends were cut back, 6 bases at V and 0 bases at J, with 6 bases in the middle. CDR1 and CDR2 from the germline V gene are SNHLY and FYNNEI. The CDR3 length is 13 residues. CDR3 protein: CASRSDSGNTIYF. The CDR3 DNA reads TGTGCCAGCAGAAGTGACTCTGGAAACACCATATATTTT.

The chain links TRBV30 to TRBJ2-1; 13 positions agree with TRBD2. Germline V gene data show CDR1 as GTSNPN and CDR2 as SVGIG (reference sequence). This CDR3 contains 17 residues. The trim removed 0 bases at V and 5 bases at J, leaving 7 bases unmatched. CDR3 amino acids: CAWSVRGLAGANNEQFF. CDR3 bases: TGTGCCTGGAGTGTACGCGGACTAGCGGGAGCCAACAATGAGCAGTTCTTC.

CDR3 in DNA: TGTGCCAGCAGCTCGATAAGGGGCATAAGGGACGAGCAGTACTTC. Translated: CASSSIRGIRDEQYF. The chain joins TRBV11-2 to TRBJ2-7; possible D gene TRBD1, 5 bases. The CDR3 loop spans 15 amino acids. Per the germline V gene, CDR1 is SGHAT and CDR2 is FQNNGV. With 4 bases removed from V and 5 bases from J, the gap between germline ends came to 18 bases.

The rearrangement links TRBV11-2 to TRBJ2-7; D perhaps matches TRBD1 (6 bases). This CDR3 is 14 amino acids long. V lost 1 base and J 5 bases, leaving 12 bases between the germline ends. From germline, CDR1 is SGHAT and CDR2 FQNNGV. CDR3 region: CASSLVQGRHEQYF. CDR3 nucleotide sequence: TGTGCCAGCAGCTTAGTCCAGGGGCGCCACGAGCAGTACTTC.

V and J are TRBV2 and TRBJ2-1; 10 bases are shared with TRBD2. The CDR3 is 13 residues long. Germline-derived CDR1 and CDR2 are SNHLY and FYNNEI. The V gene end was trimmed by 4 bases and the J gene end by 16 bases; junction bases not matched to a gene: 10. The CDR3 region has the DNA TGTGCCAGCAGTGGTCAAGCACTAGCGGGATTTTTCTTC. Protein sequence: CASSGQALAGFFF.

The genes are TRBV20-1 and TRBJ1-2; D unresolved. Trimming left V 2 bases short and J 6 bases short, with 7 bases between. CDR1 and CDR2 from the germline V gene are DFQATT and SNEGSKA (reference sequence). The CDR3 runs to 11 residues. The CDR3 loop reads CSARRVDGYTF. For the CDR3, the DNA is TGCAGTGCTAGACGGGTCGATGGCTACACCTTC.

This chain links TRBV5-1 with TRBJ2-2; 7 bases line up with TRBD1. This CDR3 has 17 residues. In germline, CDR1 is SGHRS, CDR2 YFSETQ. V was clipped by 1 base and J by 3 bases; unmatched bases: 9. CDR3 bases: TGCGCCAGCAGCTTGTCACAGACAGGGACATACACCGGGGAGCTGTTTTTT. Its protein product is CASSLSQTGTYTGELFF.

This chain uses TRBV6-1 with TRBJ2-5; D unclear. V shed 4 bases and J shed 5 bases, with 11 bases lying between them. The CDR3 is 13 residues long. Per germline, CDR1 MNHNS and CDR2 SASEGT. For the CDR3, the DNA is TGTGCCAGCAGTGGGCAGCAAACGGAGACCCAGTACTTC. Translating it yields CASSGQQTETQYF.

The chain links TRBV5-1 to TRBJ2-7, with D perhaps TRBD1 (5 bases). This CDR3 has 14 amino acids. Trimming stripped 4 bases from V and 5 bases from J, with 16 bases between. Germline CDR1 SGHRS, CDR2 YFSETQ. This CDR3 is CASSPAGQDHEQYF. The CDR3 region has the DNA TGCGCCAGCAGCCCCGCAGGGCAAGACCACGAGCAGTACTTC.

The genes are TRBV5-1 and TRBJ2-7; 10 nucleotides line up with TRBD1. Germline loops: CDR1 SGHRS, CDR2 YFSETQ. This CDR3 comprises 15 residues. The V segment lost 4 bases and the J segment 2 bases; nucleotides outside the gene matches: 6. The CDR3, as DNA: TGCGCCAGCAGCCGGGGACAGGGGATCACCTACGAGCAGTACTTC. This translates into CASSRGQGITYEQYF.

The rearrangement joins TRBV4-1 to TRBJ2-7, with TRBD2 matching over 9 bases. This CDR3 contains 20 residues. J was trimmed by 8 bases and V by 1 base; bases with no gene match: 24. Germline loops: CDR1 MGHRA, CDR2 YSYEKL. The CDR3 nucleotides are TGCGCCAGCAGCCAAGTCCAGTCGGCGGGAGGGCCCCGTTTTCTTACGAAGCAGTACTTC. Translating gives CASSQVQSAGGPRFLTKQYF.

Note on this clone: Other DNA sequences of this sample code for an identical CDR3. V and J are TRBV28 and TRBJ1-2, with D possibly being TRBD1 (6 bases). Germline CDR1 MDHEN, CDR2 SYDVKM. With 6 bases removed from V and 2 bases from J, the gap between germline ends came to 10 bases. The CDR3 consists of 13 residues. The CDR3 loop is CASSTTGNYGYTF. The CDR3 DNA is TGTGCCAGCAGCACCACAGGGAACTATGGCTACACCTTC.

The rearrangement joins TRBV23-1 to TRBJ1-5, with D hard to call. TRBV23-1 is annotated as an ORF whose role is uncertain. This CDR3 comprises 16 residues. V was cut by 0 bases and J by 4 bases, with 13 bases left in between. CDR3 sequence (DNA): TGCGCCAGCAGTCAATCGTGCTCCGGGAGAAATCAGCCCCAGCATTTT. Its protein product is CASSQSCSGRNQPQHF.

This chain uses TRBV28 with TRBJ2-1, with D possibly being TRBD2 (5 bases). Germline V gene data show CDR1 as MDHEN and CDR2 as SYDVKM. This CDR3 is 12 amino acids long. Trimming cost V 6 bases and J 7 bases, with 10 bases left between them. The CDR3 reads CASRPSFNEQFF. The CDR3 DNA sequence: TGTGCCAGCAGGCCTAGCTTTAATGAGCAGTTCTTC.

The chain couples TRBV27 to TRBJ1-4, with 10 bases fitting TRBD1. CDR3 length: 15 residues. Germline V gives CDR1 MNHEY, CDR2 SMNVEV (reference sequence). Trimming removed 5 bases from V and 7 bases from J; junction bases left unmatched: 7. The CDR3 region has the DNA TGTGCCAGCAGTACCGACAGGGGGCAGATTGAAAAACTGTTTTTT. This codes for CASSTDRGQIEKLFF.

The chain joins TRBV28 to TRBJ2-5; perhaps TRBD2 as D (5 bases). The J call may be in error: the DNA end matches TRBJ2-7 better. The CDR3 extends over 18 amino acids. The germline CDR1 and CDR2 sequences are MDHEN and SYDVKM. CDR3 region: CASSFSYKDRTVTYEQYF. The DNA for the CDR3 is TGTGCCAGCAGTTTCTCTTATAAGGACCGGACTGTTACCTACGAGCAGTACTTC.